The rows below give T cell receptor beta chains drawn from one sample of a study of PD-L1 blockade in urothelial cancer. Assay: immunoSEQ multiplex PCR; the TCRdb copy retains only in-frame clones and omits some. The sample contains tens of thousands of clones, 90% of which appear only once. The sequences come from PBMCs, collected around atezolizumab (anti-PD-L1) treatment. Source of these receptors: a man aged 55 to 70 with urothelial cancer. Both conserved end residues are part of each CDR3. The D gene is left open where the match is weak. Clone size is not always given. Where it is, it says once, few, many or a class for expanded clones.

cdr3_nt | cdr3_aa | j_call | v_call | clone_size | d_call
TGTGCCAGCAGCAATCAACCTAGGACAGGGGAAGTGAGGGATGAAAAACTGTTTTTT | CASSNQPRTGEVRDEKLFF | TRBJ1-4 | TRBV21-1 | NA | NA
TGTGCCAGCAGCTTAGGGACTAGTCGCACAGATACGCAGTATTTT | CASSLGTSRTDTQYF | TRBJ2-3 | TRBV7-7 | NA | TRBD2
TGCGCCAGCAGCTTGGGTAGCGGGATATTATACGAGCAGTACTTC | CASSLGSGILYEQYF | TRBJ2-7 | TRBV5-1 | once | TRBD2
TGTGCCAGCAGTCCCGCCAGGGGGCAAGGCTACACCTTC | CASSPARGQGYTF | TRBJ1-2 | TRBV28 | few | TRBD1
TGTGCCAGCAGTGGGACAGAGCAAGAGACCCAGTACTTC | CASSGTEQETQYF | TRBJ2-5 | TRBV2 | NA | NA
TGTGCCAGCAGCCCCCGGACAGGGACCGAAGAGACCCAGTACTTC | CASSPRTGTEETQYF | TRBJ2-5 | TRBV9 | NA | TRBD1
TGTGCCAGCAGCGCTAGAAGTTCGGAGAGGACTGAAGCTTTCTTT | CASSARSSERTEAFF | TRBJ1-1 | TRBV11-2 | NA | NA
TGTGCCAGCAGCCCCGGACAGGGACCGGGAGGCTACACCTTC | CASSPGQGPGGYTF | TRBJ1-2 | TRBV7-2 | NA | TRBD1
TGTGCCAGTAGTACTCTAGCGGGGTTCACCGGGGAGCTGTTTTTT | CASSTLAGFTGELFF | TRBJ2-2 | TRBV19 | NA | TRBD2
TGTGCCAGCAGTCTAACAGGGGGGGCTTATGGCTACACCTTC | CASSLTGGAYGYTF | TRBJ1-2 | TRBV6-6 | NA | TRBD1
TGTGCCAGCACTGTTTCCTCGAACACTGAAGCTTTCTTT | CASTVSSNTEAFF | TRBJ1-1 | TRBV2 | NA | NA
TGTGCCAGCAGTTTAGGTAATAGCGGGGCCTACGAGCAGTACTTC | CASSLGNSGAYEQYF | TRBJ2-7 | TRBV27 | NA | TRBD2
TGTGCCAGCAGTGTGAGCGAGCGAAATACGCAGTATTTT | CASSVSERNTQYF | TRBJ2-3 | TRBV27 | NA | NA
TGTGCCACGCTAGCTACTAGCACAGATACGCAGTATTTT | CATLATSTDTQYF | TRBJ2-3 | TRBV10-3 | NA | NA
TGTGCAAGTCGCTTCCCTCCCCGCAGATCCTACGAGCAGTACTTC | CASRFPPRRSYEQYF | TRBJ2-7 | TRBV12-2 | NA | NA
TGCAGCGTAAAACAGGGGGGTACTGAAGCTTTCTTT | CSVKQGGTEAFF | TRBJ1-1 | TRBV29-1 | NA | TRBD1
TGCGCCAGCAGCTTGATCGAGAGCGGGGGGGAGCTGTTTTTT | CASSLIESGGELFF | TRBJ2-2 | TRBV5-1 | NA | NA
TGTGCCAGCAGCTTAGGCCCTAGCGGGGAAGAGACCCAGTACTTC | CASSLGPSGEETQYF | TRBJ2-5 | TRBV11-2 | NA | TRBD2
TGTGCCAGCAGCCCAGGTCGGGGGGAGGTGAACACTGAAGCTTTCTTT | CASSPGRGEVNTEAFF | TRBJ1-1 | TRBV11-3 | NA | NA
TGTGCCAGCAGCTTGGCCGGGACTAGCTCTGTCGAGCAGTACTTC | CASSLAGTSSVEQYF | TRBJ2-7 | TRBV5-4 | NA | TRBD2
TGTGCCAGCAGAACAGGAGCGATTAGCAATCAGCCCCAGCATTTT | CASRTGAISNQPQHF | TRBJ1-5 | TRBV6-1 | NA | NA
TGTGCCAGCAGCTCTCTAGCGGGAGGGAACACCGGGGAGCTGTTTTTT | CASSSLAGGNTGELFF | TRBJ2-2 | TRBV11-2 | NA | TRBD2
TGTGCCAGCAGGGACAGGGCGGGAAACATTCAGTACTTC | CASRDRAGNIQYF | TRBJ2-4 | TRBV2 | NA | TRBD1
TGCGCCAGCAGCCAGGGCCCCGGGGGACCTAACACCGGGGAGCTGTTTTTT | CASSQGPGGPNTGELFF | TRBJ2-2 | TRBV4-3 | once | NA
TGTGCCAGCAGCTTGATCCGCGGGGGCTACACCTTC | CASSLIRGGYTF | TRBJ1-2 | TRBV5-8 | NA | NA
TGTGCCAGCAGTCCCCACCTGGGGGGAGAGACCCAGTACTTC | CASSPHLGGETQYF | TRBJ2-5 | TRBV27 | medium-sized | NA